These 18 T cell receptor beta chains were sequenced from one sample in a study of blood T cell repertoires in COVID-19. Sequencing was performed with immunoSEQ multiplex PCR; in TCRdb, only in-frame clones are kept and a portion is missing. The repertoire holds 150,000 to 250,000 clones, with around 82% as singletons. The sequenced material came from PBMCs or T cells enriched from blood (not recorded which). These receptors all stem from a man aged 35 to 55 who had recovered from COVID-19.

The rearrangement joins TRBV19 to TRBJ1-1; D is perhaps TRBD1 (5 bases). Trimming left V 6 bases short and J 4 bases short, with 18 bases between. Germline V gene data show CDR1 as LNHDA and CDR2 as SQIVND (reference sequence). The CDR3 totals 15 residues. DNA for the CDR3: TGTGCCAGTAGCCAAAGGAGGGGTTCTGGCACTGAAGCTTTCTTT. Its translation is CASSQRRGSGTEAFF.

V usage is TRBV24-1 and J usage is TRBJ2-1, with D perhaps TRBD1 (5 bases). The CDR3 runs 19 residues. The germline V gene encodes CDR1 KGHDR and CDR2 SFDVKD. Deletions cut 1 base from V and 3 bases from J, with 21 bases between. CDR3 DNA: TGTGCCACCAGTGATTTAACTCCGACAGATTCACCTAACTACAATGAGCAGTTCTTC. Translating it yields CATSDLTPTDSPNYNEQFF.

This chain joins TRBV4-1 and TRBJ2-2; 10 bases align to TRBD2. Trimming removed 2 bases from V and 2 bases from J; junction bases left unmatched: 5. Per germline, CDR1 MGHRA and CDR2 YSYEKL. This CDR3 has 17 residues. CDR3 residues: CASSQLAGALNTGELFF. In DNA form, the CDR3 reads TGCGCCAGCAGCCAACTAGCGGGAGCGCTAAACACCGGGGAGCTGTTTTTT.

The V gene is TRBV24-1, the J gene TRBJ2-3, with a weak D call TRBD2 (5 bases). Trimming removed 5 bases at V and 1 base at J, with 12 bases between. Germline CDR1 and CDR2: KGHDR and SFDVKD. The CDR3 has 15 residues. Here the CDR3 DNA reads TGTGCCACCAGTGCAGAGGGTGAAGGCACAGATACGCAGTATTTT. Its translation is CATSAEGEGTDTQYF.

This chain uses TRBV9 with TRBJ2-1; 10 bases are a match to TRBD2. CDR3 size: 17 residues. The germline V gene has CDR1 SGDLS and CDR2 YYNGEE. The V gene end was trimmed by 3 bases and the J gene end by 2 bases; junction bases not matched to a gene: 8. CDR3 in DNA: TGTGCCAGCAGCGACTTCATAGCGGGGGGCGCCTACAATGAGCAGTTCTTC. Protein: CASSDFIAGGAYNEQFF. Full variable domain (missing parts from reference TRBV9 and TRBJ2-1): DSGVTQTPKHLITATGQRVTLRCSPRSGDLSVYWYQQSLDQGLQFLIQYYNGEERAKGNILERFSAQQFPDLHSELNLSSLELGDSALYFCASSDFIAGGAYNEQFFGPGTRLTVL.

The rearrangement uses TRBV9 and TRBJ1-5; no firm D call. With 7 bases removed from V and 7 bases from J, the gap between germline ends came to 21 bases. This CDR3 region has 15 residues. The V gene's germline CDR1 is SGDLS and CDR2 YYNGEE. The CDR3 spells CASRGSGFTGQPQHF. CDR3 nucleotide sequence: TGTGCCAGCCGTGGAAGCGGCTTTACGGGGCAGCCCCAGCATTTT.

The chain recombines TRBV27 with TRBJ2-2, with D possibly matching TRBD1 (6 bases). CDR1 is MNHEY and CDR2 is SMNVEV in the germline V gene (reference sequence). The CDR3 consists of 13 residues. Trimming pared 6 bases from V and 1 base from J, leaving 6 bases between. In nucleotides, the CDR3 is TGTGCCAGCAGGGACAGGAACACCGGGGAGCTGTTTTTT. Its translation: CASRDRNTGELFF.

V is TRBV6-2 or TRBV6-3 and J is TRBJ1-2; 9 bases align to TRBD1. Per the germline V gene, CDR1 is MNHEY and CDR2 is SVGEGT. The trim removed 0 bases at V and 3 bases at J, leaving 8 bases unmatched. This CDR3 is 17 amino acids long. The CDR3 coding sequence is TGTGCCAGCAGTTACTCGTTTGGGAGACAGGGGGACTATGGCTACACCTTC. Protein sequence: CASSYSFGRQGDYGYTF.

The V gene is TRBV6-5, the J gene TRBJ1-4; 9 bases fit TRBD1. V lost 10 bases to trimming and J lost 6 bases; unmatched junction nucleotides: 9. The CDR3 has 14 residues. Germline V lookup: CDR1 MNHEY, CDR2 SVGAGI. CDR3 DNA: TGTGCCACACAGGGGGCAGGGGGCGATGAAAAACTGTTTTTT. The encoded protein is CATQGAGGDEKLFF.

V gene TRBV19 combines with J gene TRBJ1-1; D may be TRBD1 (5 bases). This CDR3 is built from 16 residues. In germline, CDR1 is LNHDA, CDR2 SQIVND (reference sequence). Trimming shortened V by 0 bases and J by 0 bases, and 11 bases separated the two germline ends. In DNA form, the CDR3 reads TGTGCCAGTAGTATAGATCGGGAGGACATGAACACTGAAGCTTTCTTT. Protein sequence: CASSIDREDMNTEAFF.

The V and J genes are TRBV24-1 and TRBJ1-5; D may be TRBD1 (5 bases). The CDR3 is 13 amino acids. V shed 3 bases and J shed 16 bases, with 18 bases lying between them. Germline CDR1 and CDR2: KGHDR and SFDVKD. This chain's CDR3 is CATSDIRGEGNHF. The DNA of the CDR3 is TGTGCCACCAGTGATATCCGGGGGGAGGGTAACCATTTT.

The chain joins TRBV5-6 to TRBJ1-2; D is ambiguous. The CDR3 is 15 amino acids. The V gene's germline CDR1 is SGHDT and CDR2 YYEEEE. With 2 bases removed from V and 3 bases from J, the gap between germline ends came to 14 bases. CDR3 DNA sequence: TGTGCCAGCAGCTTACGGTTTTCCGGGGACTATGGCTACACCTTC. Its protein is CASSLRFSGDYGYTF.

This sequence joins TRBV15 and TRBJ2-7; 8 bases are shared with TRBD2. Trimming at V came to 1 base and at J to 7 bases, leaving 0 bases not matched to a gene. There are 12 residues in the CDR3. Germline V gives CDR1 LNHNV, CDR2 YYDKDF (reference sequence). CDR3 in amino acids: CATSRAGGEQYV. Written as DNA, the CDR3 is TGTGCCACCAGCAGAGCGGGAGGGGAGCAGTACGTC.

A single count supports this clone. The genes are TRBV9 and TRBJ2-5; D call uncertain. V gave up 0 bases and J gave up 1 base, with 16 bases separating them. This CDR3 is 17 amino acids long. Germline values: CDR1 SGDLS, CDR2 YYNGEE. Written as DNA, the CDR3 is TGTGCCAGCAGCGTAGCCCCCGCAGGCACGACCCAAGAGACCCAGTACTTC. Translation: CASSVAPAGTTQETQYF.

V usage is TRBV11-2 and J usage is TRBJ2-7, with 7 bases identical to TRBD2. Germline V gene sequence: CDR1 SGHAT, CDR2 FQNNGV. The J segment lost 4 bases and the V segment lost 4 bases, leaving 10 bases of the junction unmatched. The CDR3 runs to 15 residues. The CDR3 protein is CASSYSRGREYEQYF. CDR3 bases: TGTGCCAGCAGCTACTCCCGGGGGAGGGAATACGAGCAGTACTTC.

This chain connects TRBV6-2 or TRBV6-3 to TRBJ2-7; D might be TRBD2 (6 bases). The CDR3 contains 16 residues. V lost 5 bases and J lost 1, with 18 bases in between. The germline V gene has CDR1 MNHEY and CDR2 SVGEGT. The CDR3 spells CASSTIIGRGSYEQYV. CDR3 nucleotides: TGTGCCAGCAGTACCATTATCGGGAGAGGGTCCTACGAGCAGTACGTC.

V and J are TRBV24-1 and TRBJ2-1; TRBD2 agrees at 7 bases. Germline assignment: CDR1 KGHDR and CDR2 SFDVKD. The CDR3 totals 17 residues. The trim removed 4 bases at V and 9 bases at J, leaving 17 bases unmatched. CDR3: CATSEPPRTSHPPEQFF. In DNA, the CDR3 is TGTGCCACCAGTGAACCCCCTCGGACTAGTCACCCCCCTGAGCAGTTCTTC.

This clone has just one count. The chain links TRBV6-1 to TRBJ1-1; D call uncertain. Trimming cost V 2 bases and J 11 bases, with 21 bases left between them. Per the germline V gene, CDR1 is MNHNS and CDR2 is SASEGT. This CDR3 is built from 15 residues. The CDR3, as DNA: TGTGCCAGCAGTGAAATAATAGACTCGTCATTTTGGGCTTTCTTT. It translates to CASSEIIDSSFWAFF.